Reported below is one T cell receptor (beta chain). What it recognizes is unknown. These data belong to a study of CD8 T cells in Susac syndrome. It was with random hexamers that about 0.45 to 1 ug RNA was reverse transcribed. Multiplex PCR with immunoSEQ amplified the TCR beta CDR3 across 54 Vbeta and 13 Jbeta. TCRdb reanalysed the immunoSEQ multiplex PCR reads using MiXCR and keeps one entry per CDR3 protein. The table lists 400,000 to 550,000 distinct CDR3 sequences, approximately 85% of them singletons, with 0.12% in the top ten. Study-level results: It was acknowledged by the study that relatively few individuals were included in its TCR sequencing and HLA analysis.

The length of the CDR3 is 13 residues. V lost 5 bases and J lost 8, with 18 bases in between. Germline CDR1 is SQVTM and CDR2 is ANQGSEA. Purification of the CD8+ and CD4+ T cells relied on negative isolation, and TEMRA cells underwent FACS enrichment. This rearrangement joins TRBV29-1 to TRBJ1-2; tentatively, D is TRBD1 (5 bases). This receptor was identified in a human donor with multiple sclerosis. What was sequenced was CD8+ T cells from PBMCs. CDR3 protein: CSVPTSEGTGYTF. The CDR3, as DNA: TGCAGCGTTCCCACCTCGGAGGGGACGGGCTACACCTTC.